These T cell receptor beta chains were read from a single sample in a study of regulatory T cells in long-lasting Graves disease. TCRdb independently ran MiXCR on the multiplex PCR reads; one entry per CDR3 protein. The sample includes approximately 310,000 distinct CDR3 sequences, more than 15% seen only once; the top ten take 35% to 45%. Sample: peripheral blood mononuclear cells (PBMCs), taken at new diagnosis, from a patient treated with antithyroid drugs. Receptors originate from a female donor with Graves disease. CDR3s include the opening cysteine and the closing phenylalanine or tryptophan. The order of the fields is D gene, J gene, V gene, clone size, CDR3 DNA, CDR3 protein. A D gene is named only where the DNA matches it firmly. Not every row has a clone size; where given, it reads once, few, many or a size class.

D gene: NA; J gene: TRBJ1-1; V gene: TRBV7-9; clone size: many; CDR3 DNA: TGTGCCAGCAGCTTAGCTTGGAAGAACACTGAAGCTTTCTTT; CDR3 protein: CASSLAWKNTEAFF
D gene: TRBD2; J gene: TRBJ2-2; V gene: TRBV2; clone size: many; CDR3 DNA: TGTGCCAGCAGGGGCACACTAGCGGGAGGGGAGCTGTTTTTT; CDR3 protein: CASRGTLAGGELFF
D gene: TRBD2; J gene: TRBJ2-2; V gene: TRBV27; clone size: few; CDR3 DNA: TGTGCCAGCAGTTTATTAGGCTCCGGGGGAGCAAGCGGGGGAGGCGGGGAGCTGTTTTTT; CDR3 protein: CASSLLGSGGASGGGGELFF
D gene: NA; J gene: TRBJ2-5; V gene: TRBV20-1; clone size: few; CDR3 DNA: TGCAGTGCTAGAGATGGGGGGATAGAGACCCAGTACTTC; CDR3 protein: CSARDGGIETQYF
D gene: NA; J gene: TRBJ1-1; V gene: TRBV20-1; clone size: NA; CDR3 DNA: TGCAGTGCTAGCGGCGGGGGGGTTGCCATGAACACTGAAGCTTTCTTT; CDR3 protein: CSASGGGVAMNTEAFF
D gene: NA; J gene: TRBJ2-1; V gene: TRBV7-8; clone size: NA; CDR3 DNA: TGTGCCAGTAGTAGACTAGACGGGAATGAGCAGTTCTTC; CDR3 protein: CASSRLDGNEQFF
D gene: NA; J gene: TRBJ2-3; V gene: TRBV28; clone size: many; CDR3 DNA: TGTGCCAGCAGCCCGGACATAGCAGTGGATACGCAGTATTTT; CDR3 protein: CASSPDIAVDTQYF
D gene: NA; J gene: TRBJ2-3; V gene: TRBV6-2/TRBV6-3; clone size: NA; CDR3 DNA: TGTGCCAGCAGTGAAGTTTCGGGGGTTGGCACAGATACGCAGTATTTT; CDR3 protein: CASSEVSGVGTDTQYF
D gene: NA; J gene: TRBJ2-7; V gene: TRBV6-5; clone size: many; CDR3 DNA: TGTGCCAGCAGTTCCCTACTCCCTGGCTACGAGCAGTACTTC; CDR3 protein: CASSSLLPGYEQYF
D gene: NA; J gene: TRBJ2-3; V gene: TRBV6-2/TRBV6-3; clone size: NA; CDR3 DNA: TGTGCCAGCAGTGACGGGTCTAGCGAGACTAGCACAGATACGCAGTATTTT; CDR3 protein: CASSDGSSETSTDTQYF
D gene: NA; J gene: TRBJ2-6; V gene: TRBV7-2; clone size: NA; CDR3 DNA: TGTGCCAGCAGCTTAGGGGTAGCTGGGGCCAACGTCCTGACTTTC; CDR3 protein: CASSLGVAGANVLTF
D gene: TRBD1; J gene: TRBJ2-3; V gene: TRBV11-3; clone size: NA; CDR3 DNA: TGTGCCAGCAGGCGACAGGGGGCGGAAGACTACCATAACACAGATACGCAGTATTTT; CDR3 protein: CASRRQGAEDYHNTDTQYF
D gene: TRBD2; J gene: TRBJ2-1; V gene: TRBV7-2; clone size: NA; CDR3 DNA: TGTGCCAGCAGCTCCTGGCCTAGCGGGAGGGTCCCCTCCTCCTACAATGAGCAGTTCTTC; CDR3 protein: CASSSWPSGRVPSSYNEQFF
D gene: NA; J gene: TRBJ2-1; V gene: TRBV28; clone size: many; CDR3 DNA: TGTGCCAGCAGTGCCGGGACCCGAGGGTTCTTC; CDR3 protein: CASSAGTRGFF
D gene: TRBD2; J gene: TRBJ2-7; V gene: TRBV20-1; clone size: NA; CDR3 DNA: TGCAGTGTCGTATCGGGGGGGAGGTCCTACGAGCAGTACTTC; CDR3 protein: CSVVSGGRSYEQYF
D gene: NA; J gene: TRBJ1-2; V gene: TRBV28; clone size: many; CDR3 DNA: TGTGCCAGCAGCTTCCAATCGGGTTCGGGCTACACCTTC; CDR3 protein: CASSFQSGSGYTF
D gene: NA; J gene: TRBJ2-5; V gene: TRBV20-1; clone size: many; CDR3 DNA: TGCAGTCCCTCGGGCGGACCCCAAGAGACCCAGTACTTC; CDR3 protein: CSPSGGPQETQYF
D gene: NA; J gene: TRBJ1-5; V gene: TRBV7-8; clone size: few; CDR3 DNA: TGTGCCAGCAGCTTTTTCCCCCAGGGCAGTAGCAATCAGCCCCAGCATTTT; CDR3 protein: CASSFFPQGSSNQPQHF
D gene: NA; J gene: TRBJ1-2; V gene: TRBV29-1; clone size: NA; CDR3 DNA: TGCAGCGTAGTACAGGGCAACTATGGCTACACCTTC; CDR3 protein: CSVVQGNYGYTF
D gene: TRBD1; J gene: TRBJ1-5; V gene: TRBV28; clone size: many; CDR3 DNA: TGTGCCAGCAGTTTAGGGGGCAGGGGGGGTGAACAGCCCCAGCATTTT; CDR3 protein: CASSLGGRGGEQPQHF
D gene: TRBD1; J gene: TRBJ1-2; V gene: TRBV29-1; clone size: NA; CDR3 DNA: TGCAGCGTTGTTGGTAGCGGACAGGGGCATGGCTACACCTTC; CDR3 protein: CSVVGSGQGHGYTF
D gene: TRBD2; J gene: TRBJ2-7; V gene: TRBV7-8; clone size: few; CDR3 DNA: TGTGCCAGCAGCTTCGGGACTAGCGGGGGTAGCTCCTACGAGCAGTACTTC; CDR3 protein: CASSFGTSGGSSYEQYF
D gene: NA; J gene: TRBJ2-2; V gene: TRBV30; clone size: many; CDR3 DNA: TGTGCCTGGGCAGGGGTTAGCCGTCCTGCCGGGGAGCTGTTTTTT; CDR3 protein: CAWAGVSRPAGELFF
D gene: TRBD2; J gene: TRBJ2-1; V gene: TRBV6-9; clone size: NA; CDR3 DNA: TGTGCCAGCAGTTCTAGCGGGAGGGACCCTAATGAGCAGTTCTTC; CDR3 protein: CASSSSGRDPNEQFF
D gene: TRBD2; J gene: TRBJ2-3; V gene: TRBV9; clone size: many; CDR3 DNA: TGTGCCAGCAGCCACGGCGGCGGGCTAGCGGGAGCTCCTAGCACAGATACGCAGTATTTT; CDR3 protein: CASSHGGGLAGAPSTDTQYF
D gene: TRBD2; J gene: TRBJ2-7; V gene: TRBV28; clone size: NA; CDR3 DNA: TGTGCCAGCGGCAAAGCGGGAGTATTATACGAGCAGTACTTC; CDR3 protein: CASGKAGVLYEQYF